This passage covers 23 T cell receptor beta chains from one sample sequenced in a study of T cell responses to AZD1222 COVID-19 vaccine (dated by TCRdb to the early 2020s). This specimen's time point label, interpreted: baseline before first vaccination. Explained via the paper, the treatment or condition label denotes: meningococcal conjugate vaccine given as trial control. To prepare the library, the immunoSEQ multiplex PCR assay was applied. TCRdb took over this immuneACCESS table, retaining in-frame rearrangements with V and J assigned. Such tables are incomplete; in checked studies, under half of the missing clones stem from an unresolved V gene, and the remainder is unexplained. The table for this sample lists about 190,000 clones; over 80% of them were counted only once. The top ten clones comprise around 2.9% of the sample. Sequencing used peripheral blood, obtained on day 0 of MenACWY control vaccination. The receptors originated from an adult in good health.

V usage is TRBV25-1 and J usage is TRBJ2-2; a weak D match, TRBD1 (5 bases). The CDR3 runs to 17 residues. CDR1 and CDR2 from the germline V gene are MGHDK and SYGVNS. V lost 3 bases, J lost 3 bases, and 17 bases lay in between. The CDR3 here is CASSDRKPGRDTGELFF. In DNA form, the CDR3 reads TGTGCCAGCAGTGACCGAAAGCCAGGGCGAGACACCGGGGAGCTGTTTTTT.

The CDR3 coding sequence is TGTGCCTGGAGTGTCCGGGGAGCTGGGGCCAACGTCCTGACTTTC. As protein: CAWSVRGAGANVLTF. This sequence joins TRBV30 and TRBJ2-6, with D tentatively TRBD2 (5 bases). The V end was cut by 0 bases, the J end by 2 bases, with 8 bases between. Looked up from germline, CDR1 is GTSNPN and CDR2 is SVGIG (reference sequence). The CDR3 runs 15 residues.

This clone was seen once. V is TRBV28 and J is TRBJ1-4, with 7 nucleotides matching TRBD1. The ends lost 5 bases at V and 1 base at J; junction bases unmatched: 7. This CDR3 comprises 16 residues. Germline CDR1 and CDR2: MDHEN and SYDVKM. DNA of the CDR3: TGTGCCAGCAGTCTCTACAGGGGAGGAACTAATGAAAAACTGTTTTTT. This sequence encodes CASSLYRGGTNEKLFF.

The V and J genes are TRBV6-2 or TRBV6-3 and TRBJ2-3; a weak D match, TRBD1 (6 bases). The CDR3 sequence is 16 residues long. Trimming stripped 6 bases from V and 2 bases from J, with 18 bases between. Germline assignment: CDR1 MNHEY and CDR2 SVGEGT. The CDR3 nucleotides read TGTGCCAGCAGCCTAAGGGACATCTATTCCACAGATACGCAGTATTTT. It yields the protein CASSLRDIYSTDTQYF.

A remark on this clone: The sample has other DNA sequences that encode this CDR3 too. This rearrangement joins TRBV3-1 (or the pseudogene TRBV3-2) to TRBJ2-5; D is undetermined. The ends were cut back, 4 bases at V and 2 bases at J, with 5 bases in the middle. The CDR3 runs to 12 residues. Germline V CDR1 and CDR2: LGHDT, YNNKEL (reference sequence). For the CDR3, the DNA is TGTGCCAGCAGCCCGTCTCAAGAGACCCAGTACTTC. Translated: CASSPSQETQYF.

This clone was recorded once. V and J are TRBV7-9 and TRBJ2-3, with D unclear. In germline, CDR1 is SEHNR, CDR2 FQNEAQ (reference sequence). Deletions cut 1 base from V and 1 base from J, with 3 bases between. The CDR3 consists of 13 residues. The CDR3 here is CASSLERTDTQYF. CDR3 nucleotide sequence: TGTGCCAGCAGCTTAGAACGCACAGATACGCAGTATTTT.

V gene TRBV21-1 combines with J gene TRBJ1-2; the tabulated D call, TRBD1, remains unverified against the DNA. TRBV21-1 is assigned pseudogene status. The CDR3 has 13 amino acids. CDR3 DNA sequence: TGTGCCAGCAGCAATTGGGACACGGCAGGCTACACCTTC. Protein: CASSNWDTAGYTF.

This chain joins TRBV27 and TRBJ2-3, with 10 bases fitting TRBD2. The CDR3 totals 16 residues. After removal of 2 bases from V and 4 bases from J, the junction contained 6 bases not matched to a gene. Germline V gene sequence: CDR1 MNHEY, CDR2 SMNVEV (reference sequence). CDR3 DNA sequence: TGTGCCAGCAGTTTAGAAACTAGCGGGGACCCAGATACGCAGTATTTT. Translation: CASSLETSGDPDTQYF.

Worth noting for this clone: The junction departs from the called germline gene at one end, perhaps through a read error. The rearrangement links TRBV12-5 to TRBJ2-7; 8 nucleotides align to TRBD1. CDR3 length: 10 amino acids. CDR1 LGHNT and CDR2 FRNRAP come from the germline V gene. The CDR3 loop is CANPPGGAHF. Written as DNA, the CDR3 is TGTGCTAACCCTCCAGGGGGCGCGCACTTC.

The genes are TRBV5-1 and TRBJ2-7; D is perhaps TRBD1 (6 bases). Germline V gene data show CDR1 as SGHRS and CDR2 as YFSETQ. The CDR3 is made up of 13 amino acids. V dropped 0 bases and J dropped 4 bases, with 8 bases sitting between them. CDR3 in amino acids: CASSLDRVYEQYF. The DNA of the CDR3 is TGCGCCAGCAGCTTGGACAGGGTTTACGAGCAGTACTTC.

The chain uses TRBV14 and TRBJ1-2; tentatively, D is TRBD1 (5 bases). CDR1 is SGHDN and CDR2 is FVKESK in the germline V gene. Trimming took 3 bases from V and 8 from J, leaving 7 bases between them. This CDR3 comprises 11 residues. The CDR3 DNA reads TGTGCCAGCAGCCAGGGGCTCGGCTACACCTTC. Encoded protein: CASSQGLGYTF.

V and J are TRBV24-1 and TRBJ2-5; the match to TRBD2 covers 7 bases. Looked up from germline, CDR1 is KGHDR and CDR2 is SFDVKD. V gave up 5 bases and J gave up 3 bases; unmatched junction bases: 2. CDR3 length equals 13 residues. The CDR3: CATSGLAEETQYF. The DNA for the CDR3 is TGTGCCACCAGTGGGCTAGCGGAAGAGACCCAGTACTTC.

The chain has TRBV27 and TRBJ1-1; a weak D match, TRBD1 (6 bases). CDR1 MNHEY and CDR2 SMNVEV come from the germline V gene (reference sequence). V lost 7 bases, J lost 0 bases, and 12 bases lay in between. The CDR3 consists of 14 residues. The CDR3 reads CASNRGVMNTEAFF. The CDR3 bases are TGTGCCAGCAATAGGGGGGTCATGAACACTGAAGCTTTCTTT.

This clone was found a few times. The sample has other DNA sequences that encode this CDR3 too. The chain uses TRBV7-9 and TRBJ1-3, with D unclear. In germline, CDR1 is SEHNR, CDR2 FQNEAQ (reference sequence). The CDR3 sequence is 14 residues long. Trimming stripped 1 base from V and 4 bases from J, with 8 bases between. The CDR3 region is CASSLEGSGNTIYF. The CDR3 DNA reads TGTGCCAGCAGCTTAGAAGGGTCCGGAAACACCATATATTTT.

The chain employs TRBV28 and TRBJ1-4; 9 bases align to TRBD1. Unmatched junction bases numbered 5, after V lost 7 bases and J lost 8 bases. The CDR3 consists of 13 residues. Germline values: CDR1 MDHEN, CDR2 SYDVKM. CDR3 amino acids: CASMRTGEEKLFF. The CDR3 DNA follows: TGTGCCAGCATGCGGACAGGGGAGGAAAAACTGTTTTTT.

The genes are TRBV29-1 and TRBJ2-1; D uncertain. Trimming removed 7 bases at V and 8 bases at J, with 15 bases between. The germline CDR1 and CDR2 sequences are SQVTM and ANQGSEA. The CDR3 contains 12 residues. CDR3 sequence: CSAIEARDEQFF. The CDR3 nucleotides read TGCAGCGCTATTGAGGCTAGAGATGAGCAGTTCTTC.

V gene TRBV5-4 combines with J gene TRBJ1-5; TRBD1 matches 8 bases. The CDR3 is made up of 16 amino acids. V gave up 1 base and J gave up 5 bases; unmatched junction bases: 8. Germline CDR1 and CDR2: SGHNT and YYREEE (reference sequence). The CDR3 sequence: CASSLRGGQGDQPQHF. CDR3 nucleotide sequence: TGTGCCAGCAGCTTGAGGGGCGGACAGGGAGATCAGCCCCAGCATTTT.

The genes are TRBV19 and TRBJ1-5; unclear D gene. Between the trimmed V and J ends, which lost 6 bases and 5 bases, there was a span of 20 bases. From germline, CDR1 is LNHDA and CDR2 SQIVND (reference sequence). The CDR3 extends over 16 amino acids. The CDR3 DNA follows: TGTGCCAGTAGACAATTCGACGGCATAAAGGATCAGCCCCAGCATTTT. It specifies CASRQFDGIKDQPQHF. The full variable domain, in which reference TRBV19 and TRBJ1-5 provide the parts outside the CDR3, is DGGITQSPKYLFRKEGQNVTLSCEQNLNHDAMYWYRQDPGQGLRLIYYSQIVNDFQKGDIAEGYSVSREKKESFPLTVTSAQKNPTAFYLCASRQFDGIKDQPQHFGDGTRLSIL.

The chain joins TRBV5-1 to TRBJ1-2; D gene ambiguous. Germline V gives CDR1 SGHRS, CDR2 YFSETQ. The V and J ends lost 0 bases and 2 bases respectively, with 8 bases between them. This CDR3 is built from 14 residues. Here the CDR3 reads CASSLVPGNYGYTF. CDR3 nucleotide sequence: TGCGCCAGCAGCTTGGTTCCGGGAAACTATGGCTACACCTTC.

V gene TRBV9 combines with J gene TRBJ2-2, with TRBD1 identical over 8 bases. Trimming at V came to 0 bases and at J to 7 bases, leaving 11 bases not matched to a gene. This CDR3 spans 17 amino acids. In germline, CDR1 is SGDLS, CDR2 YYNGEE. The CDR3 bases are TGTGCCAGCAGCGTAGCTTCAGGGACCGGGACAGGCGGGGAGCTGTTTTTT. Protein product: CASSVASGTGTGGELFF.

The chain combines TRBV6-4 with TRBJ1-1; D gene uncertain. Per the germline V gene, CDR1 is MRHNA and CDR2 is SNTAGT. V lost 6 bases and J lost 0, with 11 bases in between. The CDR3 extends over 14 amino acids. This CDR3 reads CASRNYAMNTEAFF. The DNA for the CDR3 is TGTGCCAGCAGAAACTACGCCATGAACACTGAAGCTTTCTTT.

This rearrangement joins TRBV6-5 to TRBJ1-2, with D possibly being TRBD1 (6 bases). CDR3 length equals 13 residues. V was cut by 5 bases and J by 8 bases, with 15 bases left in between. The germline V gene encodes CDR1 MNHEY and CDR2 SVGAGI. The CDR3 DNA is TGTGCCAGCAGTCCACCCGGGGGCGAGGGCTACACCTTC. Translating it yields CASSPPGGEGYTF.

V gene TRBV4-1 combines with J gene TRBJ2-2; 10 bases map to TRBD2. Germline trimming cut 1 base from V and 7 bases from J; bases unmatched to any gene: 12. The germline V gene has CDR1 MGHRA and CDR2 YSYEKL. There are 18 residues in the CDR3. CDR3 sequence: CASSQVGAGGPQDGELFF. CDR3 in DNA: TGCGCCAGCAGCCAAGTCGGAGCGGGAGGGCCTCAGGACGGGGAGCTGTTTTTT.